The entry that follows covers one T cell receptor (beta chain) sequence. CDR1 and CDR2 (germline): SQVTM, ANQGSEA. The CDR3 is 12 residues long. The ends were cut back, 3 bases at V and 4 bases at J, with 9 bases in the middle. The data are from a study of graft-versus-host responses after intestinal transplantation. Study conclusions and caveats: Recipient marrow showed GvH clones, some seen first in ileum or blood. Graft-donor T cell macrochimerism in patients accompanied high graft-versus-host to host-versus-graft clonal ratios in allografts.

CFSE-labeled responder cells (200,000) were plated with 200,000 irradiated, violet-dye-labeled stimulator cells. The method was immunoSEQ multiplex PCR; TCRdb's version includes in-frame clones alone and lacks a portion of them. The data hold some 14,000 clones, with around a third observed a single time. The chain combines TRBV29-1 with TRBJ1-1; no reliable D call. The TCR comes from a human patient who received an intestinal transplant. The material was alloreactive CD8+ T cells from a mixed lymphocyte reaction culture, obtained before intestinal transplant. Subset given: CFSE-low proliferating T cells sorted from roughly six-day pre-transplant mixed lymphocyte reaction (GvH or HvG direction). The CDR3 DNA sequence: TGCAGCGTTGATGGCCTGGCCACTGAAGCTTTCTTT. Translated, it gives CSVDGLATEAFF.